This is a list of T cell receptor beta chains from one sample in a study of OX40 agonist ivuxolimab in advanced cancers. Generated by immunoSEQ multiplex PCR, the TCRdb table keeps only in-frame clones and is missing some. The sample holds roughly 71,000 clones, about 85% seen once. This specimen consisted of CD4+ or CD8+ T cells sorted from blood, obtained in a trial of the OX40 agonist ivuxolimab. The receptors derive from an adult with an advanced solid tumor such as melanoma, head and neck, liver or kidney cancer. Both conserved end residues are part of each CDR3. Fields, in order: V gene, J gene, CDR3 protein.

V gene: TRBV6-1; J gene: TRBJ2-1; CDR3 protein: CASSEGGRPRLEQFF
V gene: TRBV7-2; J gene: TRBJ1-1; CDR3 protein: CASSFDSLNTEAFF
V gene: TRBV6-5; J gene: TRBJ1-3; CDR3 protein: CASSFGSGNTIYF
V gene: TRBV28; J gene: TRBJ1-5; CDR3 protein: CASSFRGGNQPQHF
V gene: TRBV7-2; J gene: TRBJ1-3; CDR3 protein: CASSPATGAFSGNTIYF
V gene: TRBV2; J gene: TRBJ1-6; CDR3 protein: CASRDSSPLHF
V gene: TRBV28; J gene: TRBJ1-5; CDR3 protein: CASSLFPRNRGGNQPQHF
V gene: TRBV7-9; J gene: TRBJ2-1; CDR3 protein: CASSLEGHWRQFF
V gene: TRBV5-4; J gene: TRBJ2-2; CDR3 protein: CASRSGTINTGELFF
V gene: TRBV28; J gene: TRBJ1-4; CDR3 protein: CASRPLGEKLFF
V gene: TRBV10-1; J gene: TRBJ2-1; CDR3 protein: CASSGQPGLTYNEQFF
V gene: TRBV7-8; J gene: TRBJ2-3; CDR3 protein: CASSLGPTDTQYF
V gene: TRBV5-1; J gene: TRBJ1-4; CDR3 protein: CASSLGQSRYNEKLFF
V gene: TRBV7-2; J gene: TRBJ2-2; CDR3 protein: CASSWGNTGELFF
V gene: TRBV15; J gene: TRBJ2-3; CDR3 protein: CATSRDLSHQAGQDTQYF
V gene: TRBV30; J gene: TRBJ2-7; CDR3 protein: CAWSDAGPYTYEQYF
V gene: TRBV27; J gene: TRBJ1-3; CDR3 protein: CASSTGRGNTIYF
V gene: TRBV5-1; J gene: TRBJ2-1; CDR3 protein: CASSLVFGDEQFF
V gene: TRBV7-9; J gene: TRBJ1-5; CDR3 protein: CASSLASGDPQHF
V gene: TRBV6-6; J gene: TRBJ2-1; CDR3 protein: CAIDGAGGYNEQFF
V gene: TRBV28; J gene: TRBJ1-5; CDR3 protein: CASSLPRNQPQHF
V gene: TRBV6-5; J gene: TRBJ2-5; CDR3 protein: CASSYSRGLGQETQYF
V gene: TRBV18; J gene: TRBJ2-5; CDR3 protein: CASSPMRTPQETQYF
V gene: TRBV29-1; J gene: TRBJ2-7; CDR3 protein: CSAGRESGEQYF
V gene: TRBV6-5; J gene: TRBJ1-6; CDR3 protein: CASSYSGGTGRSPLHF
V gene: TRBV7-2; J gene: TRBJ2-1; CDR3 protein: CASSLVGLVNYNEQFF